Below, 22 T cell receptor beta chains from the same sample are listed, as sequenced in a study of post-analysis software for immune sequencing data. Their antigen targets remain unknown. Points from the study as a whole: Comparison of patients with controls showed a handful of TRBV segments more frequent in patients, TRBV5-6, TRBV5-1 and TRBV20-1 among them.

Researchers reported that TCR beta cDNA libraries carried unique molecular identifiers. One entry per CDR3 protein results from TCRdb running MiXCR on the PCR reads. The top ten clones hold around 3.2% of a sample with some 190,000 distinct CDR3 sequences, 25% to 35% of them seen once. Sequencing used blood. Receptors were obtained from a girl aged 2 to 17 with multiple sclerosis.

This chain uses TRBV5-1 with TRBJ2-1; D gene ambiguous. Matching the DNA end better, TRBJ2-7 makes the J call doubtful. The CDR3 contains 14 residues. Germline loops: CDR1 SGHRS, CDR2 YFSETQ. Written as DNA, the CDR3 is TGCGCCAGCAGCTTGGTCCCCTCGTACAATGAGCAGTACTTC. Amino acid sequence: CASSLVPSYNEQYF.

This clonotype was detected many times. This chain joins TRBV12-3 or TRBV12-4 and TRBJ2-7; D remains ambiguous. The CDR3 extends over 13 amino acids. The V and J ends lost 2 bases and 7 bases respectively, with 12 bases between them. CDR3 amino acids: CASSLPDYAEQYF. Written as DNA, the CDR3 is TGTGCCAGCAGTTTACCCGATTACGCGGAGCAGTACTTC.

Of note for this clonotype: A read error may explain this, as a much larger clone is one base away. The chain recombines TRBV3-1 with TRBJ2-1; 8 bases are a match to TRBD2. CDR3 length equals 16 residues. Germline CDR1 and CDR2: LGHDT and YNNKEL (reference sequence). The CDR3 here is CACSQAGSGTYNEQFF. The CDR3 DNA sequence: TGTGCCTGCAGCCAAGCGGGTAGCGGGACCTACAATGAGCAGTTCTTC.

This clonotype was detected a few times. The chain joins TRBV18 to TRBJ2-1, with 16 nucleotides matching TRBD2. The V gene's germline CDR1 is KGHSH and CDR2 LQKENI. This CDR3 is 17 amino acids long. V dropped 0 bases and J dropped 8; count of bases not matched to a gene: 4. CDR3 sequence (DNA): TGTGCCAGCTCACCACCTGGGACTAGCGGGAGGGTCGATGAGCAGTTCTTC. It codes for CASSPPGTSGRVDEQFF.

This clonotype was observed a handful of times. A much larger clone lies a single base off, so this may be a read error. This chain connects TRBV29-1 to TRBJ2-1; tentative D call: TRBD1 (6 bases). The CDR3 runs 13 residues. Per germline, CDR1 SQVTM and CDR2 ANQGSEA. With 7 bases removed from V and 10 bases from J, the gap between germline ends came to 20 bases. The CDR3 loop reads CSARLSRGWEQFF. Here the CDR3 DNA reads TGCAGCGCGAGACTTTCCAGGGGATGGGAGCAGTTCTTC.

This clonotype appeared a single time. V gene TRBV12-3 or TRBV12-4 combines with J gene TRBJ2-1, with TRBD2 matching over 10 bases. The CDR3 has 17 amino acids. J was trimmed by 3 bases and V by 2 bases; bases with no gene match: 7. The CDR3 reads CASSLYSLAGVYNEQFF. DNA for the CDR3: TGTGCCAGCAGTTTATATTCCCTAGCGGGAGTCTACAATGAGCAGTTCTTC.

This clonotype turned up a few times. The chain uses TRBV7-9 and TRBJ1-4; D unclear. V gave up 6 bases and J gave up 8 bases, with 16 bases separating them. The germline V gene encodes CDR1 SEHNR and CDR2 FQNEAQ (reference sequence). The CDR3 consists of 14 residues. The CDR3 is CASSPGSGGEKLFF. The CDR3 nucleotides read TGTGCCAGCAGTCCCGGTTCAGGAGGCGAAAAACTGTTTTTT.

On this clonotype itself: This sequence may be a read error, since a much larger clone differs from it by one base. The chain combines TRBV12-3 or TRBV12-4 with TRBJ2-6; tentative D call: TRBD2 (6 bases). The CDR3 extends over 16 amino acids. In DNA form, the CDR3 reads TGTACCAGCAGTTTAGCGCAGGGAGGTGGGGCCAACGTCCTGACTTTC. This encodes CTSSLAQGGGANVLTF.

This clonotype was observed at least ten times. For the CDR3, the DNA is TGCGCCAGCAGCAGCCAGGGTGGAAGCTCCTACAATGAGCAGTTCTTC. It translates to CASSSQGGSSYNEQFF. This rearrangement joins TRBV5-1 to TRBJ2-1; D might be TRBD1 (5 bases). The CDR3 runs 16 residues. Germline V gives CDR1 SGHRS, CDR2 YFSETQ. The V gene lost 4 bases and the J gene lost 0 bases, with 14 bases spanning the gap.

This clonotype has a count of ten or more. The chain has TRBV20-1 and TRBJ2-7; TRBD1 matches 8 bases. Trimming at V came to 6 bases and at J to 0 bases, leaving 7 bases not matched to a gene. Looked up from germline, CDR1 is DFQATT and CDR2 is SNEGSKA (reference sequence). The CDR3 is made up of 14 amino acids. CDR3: CSAQGTGDSYEQYF. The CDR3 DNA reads TGCAGTGCACAGGGGACAGGAGACTCCTACGAGCAGTACTTC.

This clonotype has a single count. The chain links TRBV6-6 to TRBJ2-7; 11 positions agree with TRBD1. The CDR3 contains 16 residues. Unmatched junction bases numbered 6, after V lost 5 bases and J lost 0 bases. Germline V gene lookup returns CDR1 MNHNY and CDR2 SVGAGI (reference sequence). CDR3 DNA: TGTGCCAGCAGTCCCCTCGGGACAGGGGGCTCCTACGAGCAGTACTTC. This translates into CASSPLGTGGSYEQYF.

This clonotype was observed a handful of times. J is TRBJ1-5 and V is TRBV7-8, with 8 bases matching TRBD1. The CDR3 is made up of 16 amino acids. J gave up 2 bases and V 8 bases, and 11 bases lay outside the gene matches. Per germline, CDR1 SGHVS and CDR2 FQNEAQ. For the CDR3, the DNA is TGTGCCAGCCTCCCGGGGGCGGACAGGGGCAATCAGCCCCAGCATTTT. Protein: CASLPGADRGNQPQHF.

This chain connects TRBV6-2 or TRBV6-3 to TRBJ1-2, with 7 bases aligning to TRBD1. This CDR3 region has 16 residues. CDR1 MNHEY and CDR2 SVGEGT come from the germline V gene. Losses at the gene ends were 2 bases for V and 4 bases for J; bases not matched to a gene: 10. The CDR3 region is CASSYAITGVSYGYTF. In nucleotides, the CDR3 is TGTGCCAGCAGTTACGCGATTACAGGGGTCAGCTATGGCTACACCTTC.

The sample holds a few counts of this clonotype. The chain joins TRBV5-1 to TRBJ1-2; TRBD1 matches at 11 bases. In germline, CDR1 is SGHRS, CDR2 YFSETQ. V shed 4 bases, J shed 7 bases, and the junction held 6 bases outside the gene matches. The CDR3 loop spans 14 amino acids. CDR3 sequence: CASSRGQGAGGYTF. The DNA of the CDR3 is TGCGCCAGCAGCCGAGGACAGGGGGCGGGTGGCTACACCTTC.

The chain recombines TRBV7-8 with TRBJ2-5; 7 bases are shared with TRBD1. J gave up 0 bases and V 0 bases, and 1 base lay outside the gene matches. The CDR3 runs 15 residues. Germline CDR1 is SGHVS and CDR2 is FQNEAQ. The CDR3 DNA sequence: TGTGCCAGCAGCTTAGCGGGGACAGACCAAGAGACCCAGTACTTC. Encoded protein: CASSLAGTDQETQYF.

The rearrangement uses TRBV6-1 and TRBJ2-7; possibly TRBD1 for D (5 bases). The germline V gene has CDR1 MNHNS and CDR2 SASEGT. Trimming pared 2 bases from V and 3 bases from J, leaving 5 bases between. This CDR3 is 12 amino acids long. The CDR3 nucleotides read TGTGCCAGCAGTGAACAGGGCTACGAGCAGTACTTC. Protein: CASSEQGYEQYF.

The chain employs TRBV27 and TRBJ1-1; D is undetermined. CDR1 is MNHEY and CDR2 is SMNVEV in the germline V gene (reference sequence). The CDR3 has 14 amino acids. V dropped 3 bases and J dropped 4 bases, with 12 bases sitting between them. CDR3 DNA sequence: TGTGCCAGCAGTTTTCGCCGGGGTGGCACTGAAGCTTTCTTT. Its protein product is CASSFRRGGTEAFF.

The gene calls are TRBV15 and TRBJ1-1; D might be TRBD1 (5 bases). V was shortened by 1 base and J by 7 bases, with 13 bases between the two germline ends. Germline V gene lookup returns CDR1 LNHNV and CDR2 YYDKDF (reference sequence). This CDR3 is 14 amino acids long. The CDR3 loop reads CATSRGGPRGEAFF. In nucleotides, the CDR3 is TGTGCCACCAGCAGAGGAGGTCCGAGGGGTGAAGCTTTCTTT.

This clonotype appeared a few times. The chain's CDR3 is CSVGEGGRLRTEAFF. Here the CDR3 DNA reads TGCAGCGTTGGAGAGGGGGGGCGCTTACGCACTGAAGCTTTCTTT. The rearrangement uses TRBV29-1 and TRBJ1-1; D possibly corresponds to TRBD1 (6 bases). The V end lost 4 bases, the J end lost 4 bases, and 19 bases lay between the germline ends. The CDR3 contains 15 residues. The germline CDR1 and CDR2 sequences are SQVTM and ANQGSEA.

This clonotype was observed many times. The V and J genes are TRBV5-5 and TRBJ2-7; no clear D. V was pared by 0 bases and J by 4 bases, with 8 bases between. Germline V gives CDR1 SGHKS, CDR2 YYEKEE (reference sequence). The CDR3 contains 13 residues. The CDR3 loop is CASSLGRFYEQYF. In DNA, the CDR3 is TGTGCCAGCAGCTTGGGGCGTTTTTACGAGCAGTACTTC.

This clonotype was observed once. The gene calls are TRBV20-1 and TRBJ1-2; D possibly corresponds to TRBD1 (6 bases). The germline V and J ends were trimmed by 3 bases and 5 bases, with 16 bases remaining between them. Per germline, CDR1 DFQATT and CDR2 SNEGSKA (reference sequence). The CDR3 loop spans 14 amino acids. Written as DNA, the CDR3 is TGCAGTGCTAGGTCCCCTCAGGGGATTTATGGCTACACCTTC. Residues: CSARSPQGIYGYTF.

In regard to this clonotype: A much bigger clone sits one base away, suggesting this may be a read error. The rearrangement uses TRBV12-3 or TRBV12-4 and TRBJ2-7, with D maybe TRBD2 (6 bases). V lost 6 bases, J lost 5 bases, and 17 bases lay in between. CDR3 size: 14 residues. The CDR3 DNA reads TGTGCCAGCAGGGTCGGGGGAGCCGGGAACGAGCAGTACTTC. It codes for CASRVGGAGNEQYF.